This T cell receptor (beta chain) was sequenced in a study of OX40 agonist ivuxolimab in advanced cancers. Study-wide context: Ivuxolimab, an agonistic anti-OX40 (CD134) antibody, was given to patients. Hepatocellular carcinoma, melanoma, renal cell or head and neck cancer affected the dose-escalation patients. Partial response was recorded in three patients: one hepatocellular carcinoma and two cutaneous melanoma cases.

Germline loops: CDR1 MNHNS, CDR2 SASEGT. V lost 3 bases to trimming and J lost 5 bases, with 11 bases between them. The CDR3 consists of 14 residues. Only in-frame clones appear in the TCRdb table, and some are missing; sequencing was by immunoSEQ multiplex PCR. The sample includes about 75,000 clones, 90% of them seen just once. The cohort excluded patients with autoimmune disease history or systemic immunosuppression. V gene TRBV6-1 combines with J gene TRBJ1-5; D might be TRBD1 (6 bases). The TCR originated in an adult with an advanced solid tumor such as melanoma, head and neck, liver or kidney cancer. Sample: CD4+ or CD8+ T cells sorted from blood, taken in a trial of the OX40 agonist ivuxolimab. The CDR3 nucleotides read TGTGCCAGCAGTGACACGCGGACAGATCAGCCCCAGCATTTT. As protein: CASSDTRTDQPQHF.